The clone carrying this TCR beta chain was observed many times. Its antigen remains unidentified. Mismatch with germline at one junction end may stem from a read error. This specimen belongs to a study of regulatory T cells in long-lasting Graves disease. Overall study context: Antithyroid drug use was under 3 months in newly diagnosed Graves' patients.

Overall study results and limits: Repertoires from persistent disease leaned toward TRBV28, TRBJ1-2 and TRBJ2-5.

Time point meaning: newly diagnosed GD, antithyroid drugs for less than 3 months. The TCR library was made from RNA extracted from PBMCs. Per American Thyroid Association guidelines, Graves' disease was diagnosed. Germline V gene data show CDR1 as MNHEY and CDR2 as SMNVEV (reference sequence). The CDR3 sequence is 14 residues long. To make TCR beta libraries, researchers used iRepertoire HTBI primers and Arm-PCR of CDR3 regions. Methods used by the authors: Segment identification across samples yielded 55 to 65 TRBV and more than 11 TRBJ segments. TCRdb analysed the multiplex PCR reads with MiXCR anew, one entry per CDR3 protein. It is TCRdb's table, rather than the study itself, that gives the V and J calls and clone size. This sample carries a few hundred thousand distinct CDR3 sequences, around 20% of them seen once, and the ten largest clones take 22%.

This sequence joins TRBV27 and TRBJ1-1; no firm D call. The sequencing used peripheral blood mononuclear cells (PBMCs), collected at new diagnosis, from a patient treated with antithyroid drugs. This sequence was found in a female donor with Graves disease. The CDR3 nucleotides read TGTACCAGCAGTTTAGAGCGCTTGGGAACTGAAGCTTTCTTT. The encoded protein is CTSSLERLGTEAFF.